The source of this T cell receptor beta chain is a study of T cells in Graves' hyperthyroidism and ophthalmopathy. Study-wide findings and caveats: The majority of expanded thyroid clonotypes above 0.001 also appeared in blood.

Graves' hyperthyroidism without ophthalmopathy progression within 18 months was termed stable. Diagnostic decisions used clinical symptoms, serum thyroxine and TRAb, thyroid ultrasound and orbital computed tomography. This clonotype was counted at least ten times. Its matching antigen is unknown. Amplified TCR beta CDR3 regions derived from RNA transcripts. TCR CDR3 regions were first amplified by RT-PCR with HTBI primers. TCRdb passed the multiplex PCR reads through MiXCR, listing each CDR3 protein once. The sample shows hundreds of thousands of distinct CDR3 sequences, 19% of them seen only once. This TCR came from a woman aged 18 to 35 with Graves' hyperthyroidism. The material sequenced was blood.

CDR3 sequence (DNA): TGTGCCAGCAGTCAATCCGAATTGCCTGCTTTCTTT. Protein: CASSQSELPAFF. The rearrangement uses TRBV6-2 or TRBV6-3 and TRBJ1-1; D unclear. In germline, CDR1 is MNHEY, CDR2 SVGEGT. The CDR3 runs 12 residues. The ends were cut back, 5 bases at V and 11 bases at J, with 15 bases in the middle.